This T cell receptor beta chain was identified during a study of blood T cell repertoires in COVID-19. The V end lost 8 bases, the J end lost 0 bases, and 14 bases lay between the germline ends. CDR3 size: 15 residues. Per germline, CDR1 MNHEY and CDR2 SVGAGI. Some clones are missing from TCRdb's copy, which holds only in-frame ones; the method was immunoSEQ multiplex PCR. Of about 440,000 clones listed, about 85% are singletons. The V and J genes are TRBV6-5 and TRBJ1-3, with a weak D call TRBD1 (6 bases). The receptor comes from a woman in her late teens or twenties with acute COVID-19. Specimen: PBMCs or T cells enriched from blood (not recorded which). CDR3 DNA sequence: TGTGCCAGCGGGGGCTTGGACAGCTCTGGAAACACCATATATTTT. This translates into CASGGLDSSGNTIYF.